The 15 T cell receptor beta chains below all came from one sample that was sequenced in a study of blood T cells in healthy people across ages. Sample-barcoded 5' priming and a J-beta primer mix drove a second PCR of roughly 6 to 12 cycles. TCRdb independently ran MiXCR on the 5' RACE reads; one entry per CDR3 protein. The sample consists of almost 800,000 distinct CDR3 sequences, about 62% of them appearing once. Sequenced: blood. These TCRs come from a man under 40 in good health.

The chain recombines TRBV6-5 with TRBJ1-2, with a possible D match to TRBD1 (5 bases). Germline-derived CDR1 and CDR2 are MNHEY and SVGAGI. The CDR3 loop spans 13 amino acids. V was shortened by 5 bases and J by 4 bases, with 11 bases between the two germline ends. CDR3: CASSDPGGYGYTF. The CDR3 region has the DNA TGTGCCAGCAGTGACCCTGGGGGCTATGGCTACACCTTC.

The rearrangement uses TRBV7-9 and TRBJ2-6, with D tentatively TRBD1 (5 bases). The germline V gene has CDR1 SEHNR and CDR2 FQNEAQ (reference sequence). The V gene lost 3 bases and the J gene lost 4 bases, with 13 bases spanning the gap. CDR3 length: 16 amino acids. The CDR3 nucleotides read TGTGCCAGCAGCTTTTCTGCAGGGTCCGGGGCCAACGTCCTGACTTTC. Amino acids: CASSFSAGSGANVLTF.

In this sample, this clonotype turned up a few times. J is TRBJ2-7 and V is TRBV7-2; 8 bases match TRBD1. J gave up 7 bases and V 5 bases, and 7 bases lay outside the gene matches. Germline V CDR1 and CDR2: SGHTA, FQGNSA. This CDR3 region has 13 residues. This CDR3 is CASSTQGAREQYF. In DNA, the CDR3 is TGTGCCAGCAGCACTCAGGGGGCGCGGGAGCAGTACTTC.

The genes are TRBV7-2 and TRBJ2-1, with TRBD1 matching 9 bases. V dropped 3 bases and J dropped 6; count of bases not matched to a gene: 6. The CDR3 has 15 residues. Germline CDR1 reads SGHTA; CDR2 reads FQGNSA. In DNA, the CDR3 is TGTGCCAGCAGCTTGGGGACAGGGCCTTCCAATGAGCAGTTCTTC. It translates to CASSLGTGPSNEQFF.

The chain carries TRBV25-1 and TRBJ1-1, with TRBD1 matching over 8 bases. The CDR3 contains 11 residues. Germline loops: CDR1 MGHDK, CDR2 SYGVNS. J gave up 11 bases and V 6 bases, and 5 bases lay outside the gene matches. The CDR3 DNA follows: TGTGCCAGCAGGATGCAGGGGGCCGCTTTCTTT. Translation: CASRMQGAAFF.

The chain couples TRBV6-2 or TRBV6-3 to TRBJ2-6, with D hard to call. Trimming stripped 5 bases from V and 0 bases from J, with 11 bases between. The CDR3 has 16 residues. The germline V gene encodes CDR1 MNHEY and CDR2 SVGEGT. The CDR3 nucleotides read TGTGCCAGCAGTGGTCACGCTGACTCTGGGGCCAACGTCCTGACTTTC. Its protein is CASSGHADSGANVLTF.

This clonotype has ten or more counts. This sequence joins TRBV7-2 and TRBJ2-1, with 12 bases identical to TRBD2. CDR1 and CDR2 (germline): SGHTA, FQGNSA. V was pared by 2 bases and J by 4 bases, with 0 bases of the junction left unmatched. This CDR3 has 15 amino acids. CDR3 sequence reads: CASSLTSGGYNEQFF. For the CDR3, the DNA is TGTGCCAGCAGCTTAACTAGCGGGGGGTACAATGAGCAGTTCTTC.

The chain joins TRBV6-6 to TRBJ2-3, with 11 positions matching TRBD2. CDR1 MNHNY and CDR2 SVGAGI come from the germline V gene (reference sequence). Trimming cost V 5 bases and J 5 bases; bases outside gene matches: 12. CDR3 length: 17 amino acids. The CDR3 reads CASSPWVAGGRGDTQYF. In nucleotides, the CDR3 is TGTGCCAGCAGTCCCTGGGTAGCGGGAGGGCGAGGAGATACGCAGTATTTT.

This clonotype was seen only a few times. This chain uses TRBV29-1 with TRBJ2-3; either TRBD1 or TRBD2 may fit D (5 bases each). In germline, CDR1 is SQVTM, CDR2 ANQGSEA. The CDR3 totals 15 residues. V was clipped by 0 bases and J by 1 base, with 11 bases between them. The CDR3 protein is CSVEETGRGTDTQYF. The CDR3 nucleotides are TGCAGCGTTGAAGAAACGGGGCGCGGCACAGATACGCAGTATTTT.

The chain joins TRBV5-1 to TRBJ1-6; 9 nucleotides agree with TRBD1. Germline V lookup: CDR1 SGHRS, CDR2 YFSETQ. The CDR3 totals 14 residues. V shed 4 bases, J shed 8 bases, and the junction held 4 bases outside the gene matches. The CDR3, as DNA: TGCGCCAGCAGCCGTACAGGGGGCGATTCACCCCTCCACTTT. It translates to CASSRTGGDSPLHF.

CDR3 nucleotides: TGTGCCAGCAGCCCAACGGGGTTAGGGGGACAGCCCCAGCATTTT. Protein sequence: CASSPTGLGGQPQHF. The V gene is TRBV12-3 or TRBV12-4, the J gene TRBJ1-5, with D perhaps matching TRBD1 (6 bases). The CDR3 has 15 residues. V was cut by 6 bases and J by 7 bases, with 19 bases left in between.

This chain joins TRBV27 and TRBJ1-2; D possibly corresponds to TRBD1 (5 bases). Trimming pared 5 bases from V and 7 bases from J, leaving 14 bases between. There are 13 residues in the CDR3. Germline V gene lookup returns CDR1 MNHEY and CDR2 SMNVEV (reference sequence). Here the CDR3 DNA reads TGTGCCAGCAGTGACAGTTCCGGTGGTGGCTACACCTTC. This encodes CASSDSSGGGYTF.

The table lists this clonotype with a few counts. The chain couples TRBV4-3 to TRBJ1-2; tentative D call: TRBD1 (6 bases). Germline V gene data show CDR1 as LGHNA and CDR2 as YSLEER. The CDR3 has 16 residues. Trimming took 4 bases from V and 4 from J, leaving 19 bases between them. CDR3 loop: CASSPSDSRQGYGYTF. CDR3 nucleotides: TGCGCCAGCAGCCCCTCGGACAGCCGACAAGGCTATGGCTACACCTTC.

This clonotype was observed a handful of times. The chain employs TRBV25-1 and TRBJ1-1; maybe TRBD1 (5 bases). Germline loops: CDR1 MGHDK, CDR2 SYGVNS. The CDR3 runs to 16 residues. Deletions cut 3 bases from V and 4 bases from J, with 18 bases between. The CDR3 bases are TGTGCCAGCAGTGACCCAAGGGCAGGGTGGGGCACTGAAGCTTTCTTT. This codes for CASSDPRAGWGTEAFF.

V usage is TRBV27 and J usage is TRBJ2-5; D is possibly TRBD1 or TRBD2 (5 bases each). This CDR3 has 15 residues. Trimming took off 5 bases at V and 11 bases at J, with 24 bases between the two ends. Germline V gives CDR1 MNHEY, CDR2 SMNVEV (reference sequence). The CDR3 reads CASSPNGALLGEQYF. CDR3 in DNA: TGTGCCAGCAGTCCTAACGGGGCTCTTTTGGGTGAGCAGTACTTC.